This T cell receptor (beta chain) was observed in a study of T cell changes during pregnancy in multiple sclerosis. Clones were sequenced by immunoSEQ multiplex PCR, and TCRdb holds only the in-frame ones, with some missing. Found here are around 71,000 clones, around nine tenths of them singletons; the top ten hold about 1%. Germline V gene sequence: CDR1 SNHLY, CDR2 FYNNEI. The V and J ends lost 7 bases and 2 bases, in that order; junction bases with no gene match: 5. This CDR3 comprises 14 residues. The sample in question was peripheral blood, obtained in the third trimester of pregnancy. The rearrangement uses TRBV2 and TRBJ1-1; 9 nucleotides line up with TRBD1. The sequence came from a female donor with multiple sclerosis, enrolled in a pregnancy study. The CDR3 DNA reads TGTGCCAGCACGAGACAGGGGGTAAACACTGAAGCTTTCTTT. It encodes CASTRQGVNTEAFF.